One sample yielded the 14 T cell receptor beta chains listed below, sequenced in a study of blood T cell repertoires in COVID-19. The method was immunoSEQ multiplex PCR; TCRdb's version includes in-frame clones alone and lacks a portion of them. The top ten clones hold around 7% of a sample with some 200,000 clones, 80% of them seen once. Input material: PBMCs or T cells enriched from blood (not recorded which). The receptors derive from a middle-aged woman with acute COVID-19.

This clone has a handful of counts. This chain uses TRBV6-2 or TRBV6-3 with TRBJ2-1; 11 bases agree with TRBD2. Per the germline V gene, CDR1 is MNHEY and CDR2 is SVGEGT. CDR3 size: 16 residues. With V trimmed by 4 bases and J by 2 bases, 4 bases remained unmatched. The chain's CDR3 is CASSSQGLAAYNEQFF. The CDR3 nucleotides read TGTGCCAGCAGTTCCCAGGGACTAGCGGCCTACAATGAGCAGTTCTTC.

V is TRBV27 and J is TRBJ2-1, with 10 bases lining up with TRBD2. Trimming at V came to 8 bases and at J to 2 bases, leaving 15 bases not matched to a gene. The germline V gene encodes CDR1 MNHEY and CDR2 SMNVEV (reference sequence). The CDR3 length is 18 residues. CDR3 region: CASWRGAGGPSTYNEQFF. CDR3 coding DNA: TGTGCCAGCTGGAGGGGAGCGGGAGGGCCCTCGACCTACAATGAGCAGTTCTTC.

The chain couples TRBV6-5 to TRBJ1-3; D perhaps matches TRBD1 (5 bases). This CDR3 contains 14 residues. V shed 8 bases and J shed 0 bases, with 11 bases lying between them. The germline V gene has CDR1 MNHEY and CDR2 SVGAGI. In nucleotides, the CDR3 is TGTGCCAGCCGGGACTTCTTCTCTGGAAACACCATATATTTT. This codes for CASRDFFSGNTIYF.

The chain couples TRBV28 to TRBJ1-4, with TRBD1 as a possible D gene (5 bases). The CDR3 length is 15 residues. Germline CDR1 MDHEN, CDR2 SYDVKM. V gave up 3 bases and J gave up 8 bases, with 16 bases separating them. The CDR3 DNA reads TGTGCCAGCAGTTTCCGGACACGGGTCAGGGAAAAACTGTTTTTT. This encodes CASSFRTRVREKLFF.

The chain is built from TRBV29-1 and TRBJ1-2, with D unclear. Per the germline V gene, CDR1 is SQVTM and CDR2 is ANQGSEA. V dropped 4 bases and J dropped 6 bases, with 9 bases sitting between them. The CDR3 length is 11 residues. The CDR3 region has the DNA TGCAGCGTTGTTGGCCGGGATGGCTACACCTTC. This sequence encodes CSVVGRDGYTF.

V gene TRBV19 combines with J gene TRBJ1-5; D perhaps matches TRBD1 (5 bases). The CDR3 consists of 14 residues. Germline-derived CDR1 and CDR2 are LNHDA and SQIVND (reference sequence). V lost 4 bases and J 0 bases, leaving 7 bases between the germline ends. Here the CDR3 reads CASSRTNSNQPQHF. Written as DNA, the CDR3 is TGTGCCAGTAGTAGGACAAATAGCAATCAGCCCCAGCATTTT.

DNA for the CDR3: TGTGCCAGCAGTTCACCCGTTCCGGGACAGGGCCTCAACGAGCAGTACTTC. Translating gives CASSSPVPGQGLNEQYF. The chain is built from TRBV28 and TRBJ2-7, with TRBD1 matching 9 bases. J gave up 5 bases and V 4 bases, and 15 bases lay outside the gene matches. In germline, CDR1 is MDHEN, CDR2 SYDVKM. The length of the CDR3 is 17 residues.

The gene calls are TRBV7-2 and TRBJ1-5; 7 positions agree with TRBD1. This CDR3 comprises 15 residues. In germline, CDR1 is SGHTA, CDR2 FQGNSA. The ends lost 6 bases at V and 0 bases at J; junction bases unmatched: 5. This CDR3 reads CASSFRGDSNQPQHF. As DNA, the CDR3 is TGTGCCAGCAGTTTCAGGGGGGATAGCAATCAGCCCCAGCATTTT.

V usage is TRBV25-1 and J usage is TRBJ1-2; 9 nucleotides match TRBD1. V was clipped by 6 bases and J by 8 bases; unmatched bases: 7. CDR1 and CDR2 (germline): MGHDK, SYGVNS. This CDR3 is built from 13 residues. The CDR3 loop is CASRRDRVEGYTF. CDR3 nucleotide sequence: TGTGCCAGCAGACGGGACAGGGTGGAGGGCTACACCTTC.

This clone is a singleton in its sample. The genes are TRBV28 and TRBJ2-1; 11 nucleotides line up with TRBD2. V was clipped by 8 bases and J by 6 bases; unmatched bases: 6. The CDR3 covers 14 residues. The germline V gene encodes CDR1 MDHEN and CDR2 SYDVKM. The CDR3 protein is CASLSGRAFNEQFF. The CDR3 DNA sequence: TGTGCCAGCCTTAGCGGGAGGGCCTTCAATGAGCAGTTCTTC.

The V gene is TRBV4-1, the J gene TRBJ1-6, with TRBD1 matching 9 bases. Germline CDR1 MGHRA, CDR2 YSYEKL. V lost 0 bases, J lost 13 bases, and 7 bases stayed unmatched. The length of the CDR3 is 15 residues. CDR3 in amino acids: CASSQDLGDRVPLHF. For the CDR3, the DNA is TGCGCCAGCAGCCAAGATTTAGGGGACAGGGTGCCCCTCCACTTT.

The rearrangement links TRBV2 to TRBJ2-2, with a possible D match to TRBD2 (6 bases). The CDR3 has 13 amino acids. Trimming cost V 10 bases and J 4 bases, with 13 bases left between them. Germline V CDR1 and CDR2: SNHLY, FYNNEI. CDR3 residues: CATGWEVTGELFF. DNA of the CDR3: TGTGCCACCGGTTGGGAGGTCACCGGGGAGCTGTTTTTT.

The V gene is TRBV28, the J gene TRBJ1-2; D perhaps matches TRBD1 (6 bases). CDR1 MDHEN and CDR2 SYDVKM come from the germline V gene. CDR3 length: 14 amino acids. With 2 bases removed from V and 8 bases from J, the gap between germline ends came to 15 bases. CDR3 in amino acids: CASSLGNRVGGYTF. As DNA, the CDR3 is TGTGCCAGCAGTTTAGGGAACAGGGTTGGCGGCTACACCTTC.

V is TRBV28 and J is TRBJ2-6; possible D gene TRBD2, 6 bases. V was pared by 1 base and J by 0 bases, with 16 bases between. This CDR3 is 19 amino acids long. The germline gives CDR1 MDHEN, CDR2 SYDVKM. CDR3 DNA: TGTGCCAGCAGTTTATCCTACGGGGGTACCCCCTCTGGGGCCAACGTCCTGACTTTC. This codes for CASSLSYGGTPSGANVLTF.